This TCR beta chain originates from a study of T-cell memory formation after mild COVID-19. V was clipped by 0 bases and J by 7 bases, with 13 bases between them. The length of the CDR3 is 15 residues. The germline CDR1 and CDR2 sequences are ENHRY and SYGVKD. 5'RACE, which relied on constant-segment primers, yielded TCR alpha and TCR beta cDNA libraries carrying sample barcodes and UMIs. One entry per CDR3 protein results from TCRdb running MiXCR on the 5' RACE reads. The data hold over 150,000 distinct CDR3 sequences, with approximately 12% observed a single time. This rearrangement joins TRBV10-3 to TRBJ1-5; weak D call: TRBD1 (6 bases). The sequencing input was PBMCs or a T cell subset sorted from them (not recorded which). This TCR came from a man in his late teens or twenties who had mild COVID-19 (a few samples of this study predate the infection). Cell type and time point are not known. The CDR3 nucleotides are TGTGCCATCAGTGAGTCCTCCACAGGGAGGCAGCCCCAGCATTTT. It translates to CAISESSTGRQPQHF.